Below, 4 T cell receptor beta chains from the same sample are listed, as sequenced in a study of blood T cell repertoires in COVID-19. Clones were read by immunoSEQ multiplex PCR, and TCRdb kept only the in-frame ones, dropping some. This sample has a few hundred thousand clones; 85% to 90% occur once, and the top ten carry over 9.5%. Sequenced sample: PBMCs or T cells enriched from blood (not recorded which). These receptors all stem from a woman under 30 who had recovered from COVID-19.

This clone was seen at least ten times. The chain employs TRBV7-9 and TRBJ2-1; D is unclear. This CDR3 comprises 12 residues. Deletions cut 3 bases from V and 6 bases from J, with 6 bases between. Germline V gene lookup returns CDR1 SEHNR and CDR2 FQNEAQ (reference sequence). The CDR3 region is CASSFSRNEQFF. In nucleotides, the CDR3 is TGTGCCAGCAGCTTTAGCCGCAATGAGCAGTTCTTC.

The CDR3 DNA sequence: TGTGCCAGCAGCTTGGCTAACGCCGGGGAGCTGTTTTTT. Amino acids: CASSLANAGELFF. V usage is TRBV5-6 and J usage is TRBJ2-2; the D is unclear. The V end was cut by 0 bases, the J end by 6 bases, with 6 bases between. The CDR3 length is 13 residues. The germline V gene encodes CDR1 SGHDT and CDR2 YYEEEE.

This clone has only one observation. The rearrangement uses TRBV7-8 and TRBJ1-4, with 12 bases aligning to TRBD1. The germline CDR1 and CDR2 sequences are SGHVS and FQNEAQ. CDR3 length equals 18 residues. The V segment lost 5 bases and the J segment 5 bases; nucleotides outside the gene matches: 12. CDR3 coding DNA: TGTGCCAGCAGCCCGTTCGGGACAGGGGGCGCAGGGAATGAAAAACTGTTTTTT. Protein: CASSPFGTGGAGNEKLFF.

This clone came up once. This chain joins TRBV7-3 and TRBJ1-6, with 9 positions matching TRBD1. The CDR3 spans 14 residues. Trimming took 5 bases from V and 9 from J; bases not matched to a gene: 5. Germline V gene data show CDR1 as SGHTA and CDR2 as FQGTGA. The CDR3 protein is CASSTGTGTSPLHF. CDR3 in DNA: TGTGCCAGCAGCACCGGGACAGGGACTTCACCCCTCCACTTT.